The sequence of this T cell receptor (beta chain) was determined in a study of cytomegalovirus exposure and HLA in healthy donors. The PCR contained 60 Vbeta and 13 Jbeta primers. TCRdb's table, derived via immunoSEQ multiplex PCR, lists solely in-frame clones and lacks some. Its table lists about 130,000 clones. The receptor's source is a man between 25 and 39 years old in good health and CMV-seronegative. Sequenced material: PBMCs.

In DNA, the CDR3 is TGTGCCAGCAGTTACTCCTTGAACACTGAAGCTTTCTTT. This encodes CASSYSLNTEAFF. The V call is TRBV6-5, the J call TRBJ1-1; D ambiguous. The V and J ends lost 0 bases and 0 bases respectively, with 2 bases between them. The germline V gene has CDR1 MNHEY and CDR2 SVGAGI. The CDR3 is made up of 13 amino acids.